These 9 T cell receptor beta chains were sequenced from one sample in a study of shared clonotypes between healthy human individuals. Naive CD8 cells lacked CD45RO and underwent positive selection for CCR7, leaving out terminally differentiated effector memory CD45RA+ cells. Here immunoSEQ multiplex PCR was the method, and the copy in TCRdb shows in-frame clones only, minus some. In the table there are hundreds of thousands of clones, approximately 96% of which are singletons. The sample consisted of naive CD8+ T cells sorted from blood. The receptors originated from a woman younger than 45 in good health.

The chain uses TRBV28 and TRBJ2-1; 11 positions agree with TRBD2. Germline CDR1 MDHEN, CDR2 SYDVKM. CDR3 size: 15 residues. Losses at the gene ends were 1 base for V and 13 bases for J; bases not matched to a gene: 9. CDR3: CASSLYPGLAGSQFF. Written as DNA, the CDR3 is TGTGCCAGCAGTTTATACCCAGGACTAGCGGGTAGTCAGTTCTTC.

This clone has more than one count but fewer than ten. The rearrangement joins TRBV28 to TRBJ1-1; tentative D call: TRBD1 (5 bases). The CDR3 has 14 residues. CDR1 is MDHEN and CDR2 is SYDVKM in the germline V gene. V was shortened by 3 bases and J by 3 bases, with 11 bases between the two germline ends. CDR3 in amino acids: CASSLPVQDTEAFF. The DNA for the CDR3 is TGTGCCAGCAGTTTGCCGGTACAGGACACTGAAGCTTTCTTT. Full variable domain (outside the CDR3, taken from reference TRBV28 and TRBJ1-1): DVKVTQSSRYLVKRTGEKVFLECVQDMDHENMFWYRQDPGLGLRLIYFSYDVKMKEKGDIPEGYSVSREKKERFSLILESASTNQTSMYLCASSLPVQDTEAFFGQGTRLTVV.

The V and J genes are TRBV28 and TRBJ2-1; 9 positions agree with TRBD2. Losses at the gene ends were 1 base for V and 1 base for J; bases not matched to a gene: 2. The CDR3 spans 16 residues. The germline CDR1 and CDR2 sequences are MDHEN and SYDVKM. CDR3 sequence (DNA): TGTGCCAGCAGTTTATCTAGCGGGGAATCCTACAATGAGCAGTTCTTC. Translating it yields CASSLSSGESYNEQFF. The whole variable domain, remainder taken from reference TRBV28 and TRBJ2-1, is DVKVTQSSRYLVKRTGEKVFLECVQDMDHENMFWYRQDPGLGLRLIYFSYDVKMKEKGDIPEGYSVSREKKERFSLILESASTNQTSMYLCASSLSSGESYNEQFFGPGTRLTVL.

This chain links TRBV27 with TRBJ1-4; D gene uncertain. V dropped 3 bases and J dropped 8 bases, with 16 bases sitting between them. The CDR3 has 15 residues. Germline V gene data show CDR1 as MNHEY and CDR2 as SMNVEV (reference sequence). CDR3 sequence (DNA): TGTGCCAGCAGTTTCCTAGGGCAAGAGGGCGAAAAACTGTTTTTT. It encodes CASSFLGQEGEKLFF.

The V and J genes are TRBV27 and TRBJ1-4, with D perhaps TRBD1 (5 bases). The V end lost 1 base, the J end lost 10 bases, and 19 bases lay between the germline ends. From germline, CDR1 is MNHEY and CDR2 SMNVEV (reference sequence). This CDR3 is built from 16 residues. This chain's CDR3 is CASSLLGRVGIGKLFF. CDR3 bases: TGTGCCAGCAGTTTATTAGGCAGGGTCGGGATTGGAAAACTGTTTTTT.

The gene calls are TRBV2 and TRBJ2-5, with a possible D match to TRBD2 (5 bases). V gave up 5 bases and J gave up 9 bases, with 7 bases separating them. Germline V gene data show CDR1 as SNHLY and CDR2 as FYNNEI. The CDR3 spans 10 residues. DNA for the CDR3: TGTGCCAGCAGTACCGGGGCCCAGTACTTC. It translates to CASSTGAQYF.

The chain combines TRBV28 with TRBJ1-5, with D tentatively TRBD1 (5 bases). Trimming pared 6 bases from V and 3 bases from J, leaving 21 bases between. The V gene's germline CDR1 is MDHEN and CDR2 SYDVKM. The CDR3 is 17 residues long. The CDR3 coding sequence is TGTGCCAGCAGCGGGGCGGGGGGACCCTCGATCAATCAGCCCCAGCATTTT. As protein: CASSGAGGPSINQPQHF.

Only one count was recorded for this clone. The chain carries TRBV27 and TRBJ2-7; TRBD2 is a possible D gene (5 bases). This CDR3 region has 15 residues. Germline CDR1 MNHEY, CDR2 SMNVEV (reference sequence). Trimming removed 2 bases from V and 2 bases from J, with 13 bases in between. The CDR3 reads CASSLGRASPYEQYF. The CDR3, as DNA: TGTGCCAGCAGTTTAGGGCGGGCCTCCCCCTACGAGCAGTACTTC.

The rearrangement joins TRBV11-2 to TRBJ2-3; no reliable D call. The CDR3 runs 17 residues. Germline V gene lookup returns CDR1 SGHAT and CDR2 FQNNGV. The V gene lost 6 bases and the J gene lost 1 base, with 20 bases spanning the gap. The CDR3 reads CASSLVLELLGTDTQYF. CDR3 DNA: TGTGCCAGCAGTCTCGTTTTGGAGTTGCTGGGCACAGATACGCAGTATTTT.